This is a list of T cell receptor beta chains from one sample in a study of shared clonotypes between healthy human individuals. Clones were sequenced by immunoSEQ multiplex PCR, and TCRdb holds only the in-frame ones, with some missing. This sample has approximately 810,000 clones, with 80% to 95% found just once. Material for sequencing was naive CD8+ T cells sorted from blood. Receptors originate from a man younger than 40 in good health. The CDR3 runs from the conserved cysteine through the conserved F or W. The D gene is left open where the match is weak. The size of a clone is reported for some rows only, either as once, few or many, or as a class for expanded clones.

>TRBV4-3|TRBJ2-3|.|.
TGCGCCAGCAGCCTTAATCTGGGGGTCCGGCCAGATACGCAGTATTTT
CASSLNLGVRPDTQYF
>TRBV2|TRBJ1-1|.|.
TGTGCCAGCGGGGAGTCTAACACTGAAGCTTTCTTT
CASGESNTEAFF
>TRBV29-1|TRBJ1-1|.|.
TGCAGCGTTGTTACCCCCGGGAACACTGAAGCTTTCTTT
CSVVTPGNTEAFF
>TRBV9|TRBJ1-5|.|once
TGTGCCAGCAGCGTAGATGGGGGGGCCCAGCCCCAGCATTTT
CASSVDGGAQPQHF
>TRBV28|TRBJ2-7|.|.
TGTGCCAGCAGTTTAAGGCCCCTTCGCTACGAGCAGTACTTC
CASSLRPLRYEQYF
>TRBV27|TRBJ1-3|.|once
TGTGCCAGCAGTCCAGGCACCGGACAGACTGCGCTATGGTATTTT
CASSPGTGQTALWYF
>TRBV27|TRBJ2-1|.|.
TGTGCCAGCAGAAAGGGGACACCCTACAATGAGCAGTTCTTC
CASRKGTPYNEQFF
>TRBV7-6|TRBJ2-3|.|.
TGTGCCAGCAGCCGGACAGGCACAGATACGCAGTATTTT
CASSRTGTDTQYF
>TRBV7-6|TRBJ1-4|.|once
TGTGCCAGCAGCAGCGGGACGGTTGAAAAACTGTTTTTT
CASSSGTVEKLFF
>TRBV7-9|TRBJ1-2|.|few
TGTGCCAGCAGCTTAGAGGGAAACTATGGCTACACCTTC
CASSLEGNYGYTF
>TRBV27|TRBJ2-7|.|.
TGTGCCAGCAGTTTGGGACCGCGCTCCTACGAGCAGTACTTC
CASSLGPRSYEQYF
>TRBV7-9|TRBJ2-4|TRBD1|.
TGTGCCAGCAGCCCGGGACAGGGCAGTGGCATTCAGTACTTC
CASSPGQGSGIQYF
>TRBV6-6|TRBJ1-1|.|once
TGTGCCAGCAGTTACGGTGGATTTCAAGCCACTGAAGCTTTCTTT
CASSYGGFQATEAFF
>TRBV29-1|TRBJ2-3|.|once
TGCAGCGCAGTAATTCTCTGGTCCGGGCGGAGCACAGATACGCAGTATTTT
CSAVILWSGRSTDTQYF
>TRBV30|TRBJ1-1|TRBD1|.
TGTGCCTGGAGGGACAGGGGGCAGGGCACTGAAGCTTTCTTT
CAWRDRGQGTEAFF
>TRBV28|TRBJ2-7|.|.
TGTGCCAGCAGTTTCTCCAGGGCTCTCGAGCAGTACTTC
CASSFSRALEQYF
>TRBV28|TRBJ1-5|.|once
TGTGCCAGCAGAACAGGCCGTTATAGCAATCAGCCCCAGCATTTT
CASRTGRYSNQPQHF
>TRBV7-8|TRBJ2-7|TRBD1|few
TGTGCCAGTTCCAGGGGGTACGAGCAGTACTTC
CASSRGYEQYF
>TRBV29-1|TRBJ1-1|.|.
TGCAGCGCGGCCCGACTAGGACAGAACACTGAAGCTTTCTTT
CSAARLGQNTEAFF
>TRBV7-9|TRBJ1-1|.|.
TGTGCCAGCAGCTTATTACAGAACACTGAAGCTTTCTTT
CASSLLQNTEAFF
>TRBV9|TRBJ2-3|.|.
TGTGCCAGCAGCGTAGGGGCCTCGAGCGCAGATACGCAGTATTTT
CASSVGASSADTQYF
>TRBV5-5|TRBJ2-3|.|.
TGTGCCAGCAGCTTATTCCCGACAGCCCCTAGCACAGATACGCAGTATTTT
CASSLFPTAPSTDTQYF
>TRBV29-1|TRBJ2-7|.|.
TGCAGCGTTCAGGGGGCTGTTAGCGGGAGTAATTCCTACGAGCAGTACTTC
CSVQGAVSGSNSYEQYF
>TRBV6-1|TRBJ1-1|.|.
TGTGCCAGCAGTGAAGTTGCGGTGAACACTGAAGCTTTCTTT
CASSEVAVNTEAFF
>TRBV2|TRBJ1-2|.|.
TGTGCCAGAGGGGACACTGTCTCCTATGGCTACACCTTC
CARGDTVSYGYTF
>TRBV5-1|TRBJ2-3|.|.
TGCGCCAGCAGCTTGGTTCTAATAGATAGCACAGATACGCAGTATTTT
CASSLVLIDSTDTQYF
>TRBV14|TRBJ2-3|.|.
TGTGCCAGCAGCCTTGATATCGGGGAAGATACGCAGTATTTT
CASSLDIGEDTQYF
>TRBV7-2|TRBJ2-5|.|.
TGTGCCAGCAGCGACTGGGAGCAGCAAGAGACCCAGTACTTC
CASSDWEQQETQYF
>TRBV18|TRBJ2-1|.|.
TGTGCCAGCTCACCAAAGAGTACCGGAGGGGGCAATGAGCAGTTCTTC
CASSPKSTGGGNEQFF